The rows below give T cell receptor beta chains drawn from one sample of a study of graft-versus-host responses after intestinal transplantation. No antigens are known for them. Profiling relied on immunoSEQ multiplex PCR, and the TCRdb table lists in-frame clones only, not all of them. The top ten clones hold 0.3% of a sample with around 90,000 clones, about nine tenths of them seen once. The source material was unstimulated CD4+ T cells sorted from spleen or lymph node cells, sampled before intestinal transplant. The receptor source for this set is a human donor who received an intestinal transplant. The CDR3 runs from the conserved cysteine through the conserved F or W. The order of the fields is CDR3 DNA, CDR3 protein, J gene, clone size, D gene, V gene. A D gene is named only where the DNA matches it firmly. Where a row states a size, it is once, few, many or the class of an expanded clone; other rows omit it.

TGCGCCAGCAGCCAAGCCCCTCGTGCCAGGCGGGACGAGCAGTACTTC | CASSQAPRARRDEQYF | TRBJ2-7 | - | - | TRBV4-3
TGTGCCTGGGAGTGGGGGCGAGGGAACACTGAAGCTTTCTTT | CAWEWGRGNTEAFF | TRBJ1-1 | - | - | TRBV30
TGTGCCAGCAGTGAAACGGGGGGCAGTGAAAAACTGTTTTTT | CASSETGGSEKLFF | TRBJ1-4 | once | - | TRBV2
TGCGCCAGCAGGAGATCGGGGCTGGGGTACCAAGAGACCCAGTACTTC | CASRRSGLGYQETQYF | TRBJ2-5 | - | - | TRBV5-1
TGTGCCAGCTCACCGAAGGACAGAGCAAACCCTGAAGCTTTCTTT | CASSPKDRANPEAFF | TRBJ1-1 | - | - | TRBV18
TGTGCCAGCAGTAATCACAGGGTTTACGAGCAGTACTTC | CASSNHRVYEQYF | TRBJ2-7 | - | - | TRBV27
TGTGCCAGCAAACAGTTCAATCAGCCCCAGCATTTT | CASKQFNQPQHF | TRBJ1-5 | - | - | TRBV2
TGCGCCAGCAGCTACCTCCTAGCGGGAGGTCAAGATACGCAGTATTTT | CASSYLLAGGQDTQYF | TRBJ2-3 | - | TRBD2 | TRBV5-1
TGCGCCAGCAGCTTAGGTTGGACGGTAGGAGTCCAAGAGACCCAGTACTTC | CASSLGWTVGVQETQYF | TRBJ2-5 | - | - | TRBV5-1
TGTGCCAGCAGTCCACCTAAAAGGGACAGTCCTCTTTATGGCTACACCTTC | CASSPPKRDSPLYGYTF | TRBJ1-2 | - | TRBD1 | TRBV28
TGTGCCAGCAGCTTAGCGGGCAGTCAAGAGACCCAGTACTTC | CASSLAGSQETQYF | TRBJ2-5 | - | - | TRBV7-6
TGTGCCAGCAGCTTAGGGGACAGGGGAAGTTATGGCTACACCTTC | CASSLGDRGSYGYTF | TRBJ1-2 | - | TRBD1 | TRBV11-2
TGTGCCAGCAGTCCACCCCGGGACAGGGGGCTTCGGTACGAGCAGTACTTC | CASSPPRDRGLRYEQYF | TRBJ2-7 | - | TRBD1 | TRBV28